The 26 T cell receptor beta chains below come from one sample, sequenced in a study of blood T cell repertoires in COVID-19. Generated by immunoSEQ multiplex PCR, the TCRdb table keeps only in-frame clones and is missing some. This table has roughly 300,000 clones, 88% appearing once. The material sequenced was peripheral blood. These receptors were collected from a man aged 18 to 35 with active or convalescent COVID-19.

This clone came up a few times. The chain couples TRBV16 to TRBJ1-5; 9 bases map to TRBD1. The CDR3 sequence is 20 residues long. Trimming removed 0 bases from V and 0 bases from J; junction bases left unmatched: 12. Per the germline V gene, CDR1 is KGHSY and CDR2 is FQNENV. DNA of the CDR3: TGTGCCAGCAGCCAATCCACCGGGACAGGGCCCCCAGTTAGCAATCAGCCCCAGCATTTT. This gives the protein CASSQSTGTGPPVSNQPQHF.

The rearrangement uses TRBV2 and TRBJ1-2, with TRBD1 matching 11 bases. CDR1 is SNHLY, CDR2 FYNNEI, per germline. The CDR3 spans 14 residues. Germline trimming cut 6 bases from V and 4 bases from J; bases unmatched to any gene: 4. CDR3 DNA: TGTGCCAGCAGCCGGACAGGGGGCATCTATGGCTACACCTTC. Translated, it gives CASSRTGGIYGYTF.

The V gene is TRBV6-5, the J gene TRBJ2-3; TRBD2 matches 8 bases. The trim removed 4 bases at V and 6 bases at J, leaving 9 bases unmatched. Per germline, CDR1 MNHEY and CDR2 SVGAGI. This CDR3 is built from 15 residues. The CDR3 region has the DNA TGTGCCAGCAGTTCCTTAGCGGGGATTCGGGATACGCAGTATTTT. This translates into CASSSLAGIRDTQYF.

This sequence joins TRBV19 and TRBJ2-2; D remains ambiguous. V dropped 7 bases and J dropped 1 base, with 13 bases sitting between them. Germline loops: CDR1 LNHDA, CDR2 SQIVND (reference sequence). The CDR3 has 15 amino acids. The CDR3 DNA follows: TGTGCCAGTACCCCTCTGCCCAGGAACACCGGGGAGCTGTTTTTT. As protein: CASTPLPRNTGELFF.

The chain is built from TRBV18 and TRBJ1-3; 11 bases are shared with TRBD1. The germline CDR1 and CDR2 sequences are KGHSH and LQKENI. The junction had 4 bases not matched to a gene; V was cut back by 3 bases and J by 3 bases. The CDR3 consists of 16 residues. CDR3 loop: CASSPGTGGFGNTIYF. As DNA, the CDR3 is TGTGCCAGCTCACCCGGGACAGGGGGTTTTGGAAACACCATATATTTT.

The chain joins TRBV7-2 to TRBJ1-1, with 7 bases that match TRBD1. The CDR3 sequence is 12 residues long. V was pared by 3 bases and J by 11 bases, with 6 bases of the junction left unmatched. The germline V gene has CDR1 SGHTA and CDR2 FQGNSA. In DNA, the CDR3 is TGTGCCAGCAGCTTTCCAGGGGGACGGGCTTTCTTT. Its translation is CASSFPGGRAFF.

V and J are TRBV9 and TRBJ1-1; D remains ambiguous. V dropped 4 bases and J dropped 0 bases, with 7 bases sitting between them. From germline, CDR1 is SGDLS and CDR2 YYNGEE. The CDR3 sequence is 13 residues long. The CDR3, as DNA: TGTGCCAGCAGCCCCCCGTTGAACACTGAAGCTTTCTTT. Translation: CASSPPLNTEAFF.

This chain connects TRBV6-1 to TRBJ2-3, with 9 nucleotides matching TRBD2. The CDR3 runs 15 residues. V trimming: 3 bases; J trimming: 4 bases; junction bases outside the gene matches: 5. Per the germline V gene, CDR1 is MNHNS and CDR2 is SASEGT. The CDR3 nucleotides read TGTGCCAGCAGTGACCTTGCGGGGGGGTCAGATACGCAGTATTTT. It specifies CASSDLAGGSDTQYF.

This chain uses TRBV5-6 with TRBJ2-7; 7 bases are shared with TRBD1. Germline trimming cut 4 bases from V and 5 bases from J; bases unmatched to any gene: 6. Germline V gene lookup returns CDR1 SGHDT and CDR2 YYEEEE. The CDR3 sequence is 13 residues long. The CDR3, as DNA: TGTGCCAGCAGCCCACAGGGGCGCGACGAGCAGTACTTC. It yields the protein CASSPQGRDEQYF.

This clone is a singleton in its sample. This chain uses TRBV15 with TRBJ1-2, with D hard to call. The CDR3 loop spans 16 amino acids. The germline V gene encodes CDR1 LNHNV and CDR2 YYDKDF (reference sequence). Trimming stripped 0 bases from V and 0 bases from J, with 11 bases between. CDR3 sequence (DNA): TGTGCCACCAGCAGAGATCGTTCCCTTACTAACTATGGCTACACCTTC. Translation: CATSRDRSLTNYGYTF.

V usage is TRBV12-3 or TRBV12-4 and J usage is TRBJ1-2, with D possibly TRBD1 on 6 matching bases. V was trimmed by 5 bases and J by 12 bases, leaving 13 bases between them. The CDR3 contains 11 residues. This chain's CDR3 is CASSTDRAHTF. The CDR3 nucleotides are TGTGCCAGCAGTACGGACAGAGCTCACACCTTC.

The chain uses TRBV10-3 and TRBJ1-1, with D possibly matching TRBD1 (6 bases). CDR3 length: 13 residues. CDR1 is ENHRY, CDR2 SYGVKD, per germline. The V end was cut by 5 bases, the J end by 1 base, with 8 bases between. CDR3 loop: CAISRDKNTEAFF. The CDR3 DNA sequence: TGTGCCATCAGTCGGGACAAGAACACTGAAGCTTTCTTT.

The CDR3 DNA follows: TGTGCCAGTAGTATAGGCGGGGCTAGCAATCAGCCCCAGCATTTT. Amino acid sequence: CASSIGGASNQPQHF. The chain uses TRBV19 and TRBJ1-5, with D possibly TRBD1 on 5 matching bases. V was shortened by 1 base and J by 0 bases, with 7 bases between the two germline ends. CDR3 length: 15 residues. The germline V gene encodes CDR1 LNHDA and CDR2 SQIVND (reference sequence).

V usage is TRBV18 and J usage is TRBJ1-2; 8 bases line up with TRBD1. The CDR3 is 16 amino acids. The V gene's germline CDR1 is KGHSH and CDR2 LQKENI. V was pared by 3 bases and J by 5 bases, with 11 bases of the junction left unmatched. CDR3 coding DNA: TGTGCCAGCTCACCGACCCCGGGACAGGTCGAGTATGGCTACACCTTC. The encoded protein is CASSPTPGQVEYGYTF.

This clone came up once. CDR3 sequence: CASSPGTTNTGELFF. The CDR3 DNA reads as TGTGCCAGCTCCCCCGGGACAACGAACACCGGGGAGCTGTTTTTT. The rearrangement uses TRBV18 and TRBJ2-2; the D gene is possibly TRBD1 (6 bases). V dropped 6 bases and J dropped 0 bases, with 11 bases sitting between them. The germline V gene has CDR1 KGHSH and CDR2 LQKENI. The CDR3 is made up of 15 amino acids.

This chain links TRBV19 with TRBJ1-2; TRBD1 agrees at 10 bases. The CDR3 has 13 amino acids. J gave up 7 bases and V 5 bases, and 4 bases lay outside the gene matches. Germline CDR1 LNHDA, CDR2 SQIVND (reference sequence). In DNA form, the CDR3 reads TGTGCCAGTAGTCTCGACAGGGGGCTTGGCTACACCTTC. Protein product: CASSLDRGLGYTF.

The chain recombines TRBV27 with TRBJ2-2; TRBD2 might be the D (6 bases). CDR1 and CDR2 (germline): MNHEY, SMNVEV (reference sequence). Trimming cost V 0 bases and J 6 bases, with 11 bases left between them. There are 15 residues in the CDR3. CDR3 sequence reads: CASSLSWEVAGELFF. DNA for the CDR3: TGTGCCAGCAGTTTATCTTGGGAGGTGGCCGGGGAGCTGTTTTTT.

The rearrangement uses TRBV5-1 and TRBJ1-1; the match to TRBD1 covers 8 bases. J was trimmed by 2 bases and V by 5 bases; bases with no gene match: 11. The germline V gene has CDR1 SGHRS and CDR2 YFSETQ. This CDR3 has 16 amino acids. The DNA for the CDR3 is TGCGCCAGCAGGCTTGGGTGGGGACAGGACAACACTGAAGCTTTCTTT. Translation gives CASRLGWGQDNTEAFF.

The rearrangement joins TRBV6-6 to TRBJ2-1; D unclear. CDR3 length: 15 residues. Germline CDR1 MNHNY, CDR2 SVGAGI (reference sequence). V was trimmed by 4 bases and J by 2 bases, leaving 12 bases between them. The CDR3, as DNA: TGTGCCAGCAGTTCCGCGGAACCCCCCTACAATGAGCAGTTCTTC. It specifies CASSSAEPPYNEQFF.

CDR3 nucleotide sequence: TGTGCCAGCAGTTACGACGGGTACAATCAGCCCCAGCATTTT. This translates into CASSYDGYNQPQHF. The chain recombines TRBV6-6 with TRBJ1-5; D is uncertain. The CDR3 is 14 residues long. Germline V gene data show CDR1 as MNHNY and CDR2 as SVGAGI (reference sequence). Trimming took 2 bases from V and 3 from J, leaving 8 bases between them.

CDR3 sequence (DNA): TGTGCCAGTAGTCCCGACAGGCAATATAACTATGGCTACACCTTC. It specifies CASSPDRQYNYGYTF. V usage is TRBV19 and J usage is TRBJ1-2, with D possibly TRBD1 on 6 matching bases. Germline V CDR1 and CDR2: LNHDA, SQIVND (reference sequence). The V and J ends lost 5 bases and 1 base respectively, with 14 bases between them. The CDR3 spans 15 residues.

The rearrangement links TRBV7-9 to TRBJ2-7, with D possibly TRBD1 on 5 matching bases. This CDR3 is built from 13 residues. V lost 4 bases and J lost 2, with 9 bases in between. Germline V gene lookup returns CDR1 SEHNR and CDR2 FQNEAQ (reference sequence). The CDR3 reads CASSSGRAYEQYF. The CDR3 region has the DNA TGTGCCAGCAGCTCAGGCAGGGCCTACGAGCAGTACTTC.

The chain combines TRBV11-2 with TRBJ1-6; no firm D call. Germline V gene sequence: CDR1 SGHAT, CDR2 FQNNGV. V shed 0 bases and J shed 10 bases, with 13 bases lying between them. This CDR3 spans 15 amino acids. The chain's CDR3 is CASSLEISGVSPLHF. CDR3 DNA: TGTGCCAGCAGCTTAGAAATAAGCGGGGTCTCACCCCTCCACTTT. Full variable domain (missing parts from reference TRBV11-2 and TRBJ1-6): EAGVAQSPRYKIIEKRQSVAFWCNPISGHATLYWYQQILGQGPKLLIQFQNNGVVDDSQLPKDRFSAERLKGVDSTLKIQPAKLEDSAVYLCASSLEISGVSPLHFGNGTRLTVT.

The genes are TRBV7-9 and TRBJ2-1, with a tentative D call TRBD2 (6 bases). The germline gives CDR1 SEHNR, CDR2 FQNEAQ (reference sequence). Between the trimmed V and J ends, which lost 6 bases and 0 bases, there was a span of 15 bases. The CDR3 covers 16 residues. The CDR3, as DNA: TGTGCCAGCAGGGACGGGGGATACCTCTCCTACAATGAGCAGTTCTTC. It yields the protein CASRDGGYLSYNEQFF.

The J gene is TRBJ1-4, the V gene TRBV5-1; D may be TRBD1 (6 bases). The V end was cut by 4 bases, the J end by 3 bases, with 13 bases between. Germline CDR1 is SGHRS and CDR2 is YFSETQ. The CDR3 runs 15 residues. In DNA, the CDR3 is TGCGCCAGCAGCCCAGTAGGACAGCCTAATGAAAAACTGTTTTTT. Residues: CASSPVGQPNEKLFF.

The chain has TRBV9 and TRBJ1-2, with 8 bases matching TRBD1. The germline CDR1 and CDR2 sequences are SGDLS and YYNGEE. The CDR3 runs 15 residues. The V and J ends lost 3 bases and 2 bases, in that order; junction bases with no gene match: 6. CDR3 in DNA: TGTGCCAGCAGCGCCCCTCAGGGGGCCAACTATGGCTACACCTTC. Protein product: CASSAPQGANYGYTF. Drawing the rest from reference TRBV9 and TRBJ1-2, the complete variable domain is DSGVTQTPKHLITATGQRVTLRCSPRSGDLSVYWYQQSLDQGLQFLIQYYNGEERAKGNILERFSAQQFPDLHSELNLSSLELGDSALYFCASSAPQGANYGYTFGSGTRLTVV.